This T cell receptor (beta chain) comes out of a study of blood T cell repertoires in COVID-19. In the study overall: Acute and convalescent COVID-19 samples came from the United States, Italy and Spain. PBMCs, B-cell-depleted T cells, or T cells provided the cDNA or gDNA that made up the material.

Study processing details: Using reference gene primer amplification, nucleated cell counts were estimated. The table came from immunoSEQ multiplex PCR; TCRdb's copy has only in-frame clones and leaves some out. That table furnishes V, J and clone size, whereas the DNA furnished D and trimming. The sample lists tens of thousands of clones, around four fifths occurring once. Input material: peripheral blood. This TCR derives from a human donor in a cohort sampled during active COVID-19.

The CDR3 loop reads CAWSVGLNTEAFF. The CDR3 bases are TGTGCCTGGAGTGTGGGGCTGAACACTGAAGCTTTCTTT. This chain links TRBV30 with TRBJ1-1, with D possibly matching TRBD1 (5 bases). The CDR3 covers 13 residues. The germline V gene encodes CDR1 GTSNPN and CDR2 SVGIG (reference sequence). Trimming shortened V by 0 bases and J by 0 bases, and 5 bases separated the two germline ends.